This entry lists 28 T cell receptor beta chains sequenced from one sample in a study of cytomegalovirus exposure and HLA in healthy donors. PCR involved 60 Vbeta and 13 Jbeta primers. Profiled with immunoSEQ multiplex PCR; TCRdb holds only in-frame clones, not every one. The table has 95,000 to 150,000 clones, under 70% seen once. Sequencing was performed on PBMCs. The receptors were gathered from a young man in good health and CMV-seronegative.

The V and J genes are TRBV6-1 and TRBJ1-2; 8 bases are shared with TRBD1. This CDR3 is built from 12 residues. Looked up from germline, CDR1 is MNHNS and CDR2 is SASEGT. The J segment lost 7 bases and the V segment lost 4 bases, leaving 2 bases of the junction unmatched. The CDR3 DNA is TGTGCCAGCAGTGTCACAGGGGGTGGCTACACCTTC. Translation: CASSVTGGGYTF.

J is TRBJ1-4 and V is TRBV5-1, with TRBD1 identical over 7 bases. This CDR3 has 17 amino acids. After removal of 7 bases from V and 4 bases from J, the junction contained 16 bases not matched to a gene. Germline V gene sequence: CDR1 SGHRS, CDR2 YFSETQ. CDR3 loop: CASRSTGAPRSNEKLFF. Here the CDR3 DNA reads TGCGCCAGCCGCTCTACAGGGGCCCCGAGGAGTAATGAAAAACTGTTTTTT. Using reference TRBV5-1 and TRBJ1-4 for the parts outside the CDR3, the full variable domain is KAGVTQTPRYLIKTRGQQVTLSCSPISGHRSVSWYQQTPGQGLQFLFEYFSETQRNKGNFPGRFSGRQFSNSRSEMNVSTLELGDSALYLCASRSTGAPRSNEKLFFGSGTQLSVL.

The gene calls are TRBV6-1 and TRBJ1-5, with 11 bases aligning to TRBD1. This CDR3 has 17 amino acids. V trimming: 1 base; J trimming: 7 bases; junction bases outside the gene matches: 9. Per germline, CDR1 MNHNS and CDR2 SASEGT. This chain's CDR3 is CASSEGSGTGGRQPQHF. In DNA, the CDR3 is TGTGCCAGCAGTGAAGGCAGCGGGACAGGGGGTCGACAGCCCCAGCATTTT.

This clone was detected once. CDR3 DNA sequence: TGTGCCAGCAGCTGGGACAGGACCACCGGGGAGCTGTTTTTT. Translation gives CASSWDRTTGELFF. The chain employs TRBV7-9 and TRBJ2-2; 8 bases align to TRBD1. Germline loops: CDR1 SEHNR, CDR2 FQNEAQ (reference sequence). CDR3 size: 14 residues. Germline trimming cut 4 bases from V and 4 bases from J; bases unmatched to any gene: 2. Full variable domain (missing parts from reference TRBV7-9 and TRBJ2-2): DTGVSQNPRHKITKRGQNVTFRCDPISEHNRLYWYRQTLGQGPEFLTYFQNEAQLEKSRLLSDRFSAERPKGSFSTLEIQRTEQGDSAMYLCASSWDRTTGELFFGEGSRLTVL.

The chain recombines TRBV2 with TRBJ2-7; D gene unclear. Trimming removed 8 bases from V and 7 bases from J, with 9 bases in between. The CDR3 spans 10 residues. Per the germline V gene, CDR1 is SNHLY and CDR2 is FYNNEI. CDR3 in DNA: TGTGCCAGCGGCGGTAGGGAGCAGTACTTC. Amino acid sequence: CASGGREQYF.

V and J are TRBV28 and TRBJ1-5, with D possibly being TRBD1 (6 bases). V lost 3 bases to trimming and J lost 4 bases, with 13 bases between them. CDR3 size: 15 residues. Looked up from germline, CDR1 is MDHEN and CDR2 is SYDVKM. As DNA, the CDR3 is TGTGCCAGCAGTTTCCCGGGACACTCGAATCAGCCCCAGCATTTT. This sequence encodes CASSFPGHSNQPQHF.

This chain links TRBV5-1 with TRBJ2-5, with TRBD1 identical over 7 bases. Judging by the DNA end, TRBJ2-7 fits better; the J call may be wrong. The CDR3 totals 16 residues. Germline V lookup: CDR1 SGHRS, CDR2 YFSETQ. CDR3 in amino acids: CASSFRDSLRSYEQYF. In DNA, the CDR3 is TGCGCCAGCAGCTTCCGGGACAGCCTACGATCCTACGAGCAGTACTTC.

The chain has TRBV6-4 and TRBJ2-7, with D possibly matching TRBD2 (6 bases). V lost 4 bases to trimming and J lost 6 bases, with 13 bases between them. The CDR3 has 13 amino acids. Germline V lookup: CDR1 MRHNA, CDR2 SNTAGT. The CDR3 region has the DNA TGTGCCAGCAGTGTGGCCCTGGGAGGCGAGCAGTACTTC. This codes for CASSVALGGEQYF.

V is TRBV5-1 and J is TRBJ1-1; the D gene is possibly TRBD1 (5 bases). V was pared by 3 bases and J by 8 bases, with 17 bases between. The CDR3 spans 14 residues. The germline gives CDR1 SGHRS, CDR2 YFSETQ. DNA for the CDR3: TGCGCCAGCAGCTGGGGAGGGGTTGGGGACGAAGCTTTCTTT. Encoded protein: CASSWGGVGDEAFF.

This clone was observed a few times. The chain uses TRBV11-2 and TRBJ2-7; TRBD2 agrees at 9 bases. Germline trimming cut 4 bases from V and 4 bases from J; bases unmatched to any gene: 14. Germline CDR1 SGHAT, CDR2 FQNNGV. The CDR3 extends over 17 amino acids. This CDR3 reads CASSSLLKKREAYEQYF. The DNA for the CDR3 is TGTGCCAGCAGCTCCCTCCTTAAGAAGCGGGAGGCATACGAGCAGTACTTC.

The chain carries TRBV29-1 and TRBJ1-1; TRBD1 is a possible D gene (5 bases). Looked up from germline, CDR1 is SQVTM and CDR2 is ANQGSEA. The CDR3 has 13 residues. V lost 7 bases and J 4 bases, leaving 16 bases between the germline ends. CDR3 loop: CSALQVRGTEAFF. CDR3 nucleotides: TGCAGCGCCCTACAGGTACGTGGCACTGAAGCTTTCTTT.

The rearrangement uses TRBV30 and TRBJ2-7; 12 bases map to TRBD2. The ends lost 2 bases at V and 7 bases at J; junction bases unmatched: 9. Germline V lookup: CDR1 GTSNPN, CDR2 SVGIG (reference sequence). The CDR3 contains 15 residues. CDR3 in amino acids: CAWSPRLAGVPEQYF. DNA for the CDR3: TGTGCCTGGAGTCCCCGACTAGCGGGAGTTCCTGAGCAGTACTTC. The full variable domain, in which reference TRBV30 and TRBJ2-7 provide the parts outside the CDR3, is SQTIHQWPATLVQPVGSPLSLECTVEGTSNPNLYWYRQAAGRGLQLLFYSVGIGQISSEVPQNLSASRPQDRQFILSSKKLLLSDSGFYLCAWSPRLAGVPEQYFGPGTRLTVT.

The chain uses TRBV15 and TRBJ2-7; TRBD2 matches at 8 bases. Germline V gene sequence: CDR1 LNHNV, CDR2 YYDKDF (reference sequence). V lost 0 bases to trimming and J lost 5 bases; unmatched junction nucleotides: 6. This CDR3 is 15 amino acids long. CDR3 sequence: CATSRDIRGGHEQYF. CDR3 coding DNA: TGTGCCACCAGCAGAGACATTCGGGGGGGGCACGAGCAGTACTTC. Full variable domain (outside the CDR3, taken from reference TRBV15 and TRBJ2-7): DAMVIQNPRYQVTQFGKPVTLSCSQTLNHNVMYWYQQKSSQAPKLLFHYYDKDFNNEADTPDNFQSRRPNTSFCFLDIRSPGLGDTAMYLCATSRDIRGGHEQYFGPGTRLTVT.

This chain uses TRBV10-3 with TRBJ1-6; tentative D call: TRBD1 (5 bases). Germline CDR1 ENHRY, CDR2 SYGVKD. The germline V and J ends were trimmed by 4 bases and 5 bases, with 15 bases remaining between them. This CDR3 has 16 residues. Written as DNA, the CDR3 is TGTGCCATCAGTGGGGGTGGAGGGGCCAATAATTCACCCCTCCACTTT. Translated, it gives CAISGGGGANNSPLHF.

The chain couples TRBV6-1 to TRBJ1-5; TRBD1 might be the D (6 bases). The CDR3 is made up of 15 amino acids. Germline values: CDR1 MNHNS, CDR2 SASEGT. Trimming took 5 bases from V and 1 from J, leaving 12 bases between them. The CDR3 reads CASSPGTRSNQPQHF. CDR3 bases: TGTGCCAGCAGTCCCGGGACAAGGAGCAATCAGCCCCAGCATTTT.

The V and J genes are TRBV5-6 and TRBJ1-2, with TRBD1 as a possible D gene (6 bases). This CDR3 region has 12 residues. Trimming shortened V by 7 bases and J by 13 bases, and 20 bases separated the two germline ends. Germline assignment: CDR1 SGHDT and CDR2 YYEEEE. The CDR3 nucleotides read TGTGCCAGCGCCACCAGACAGGACCGAGGCACCTTC. It codes for CASATRQDRGTF.

The chain uses TRBV1 and TRBJ1-1; the tabulated D call, TRBD1, remains unverified against the DNA. TRBV1 is marked as a pseudogene. CDR3 length: 17 amino acids. CDR3 DNA sequence: TGCACCAGCAGCCAAGGGGATCACAGGGAGTTTCAAGCAGTGGCTTTCTTT. Protein sequence: CTSSQGDHREFQAVAFF.

This clone was seen more than once but under ten times. The CDR3 bases are TGTGCCAGCAGTTACAAGGGCGGCAGAGGGGCTTTCTTT. Protein product: CASSYKGGRGAFF. The chain combines TRBV6-5 with TRBJ1-1; D unresolved. The ends were cut back, 2 bases at V and 11 bases at J, with 15 bases in the middle. The CDR3 has 13 amino acids. CDR1 MNHEY and CDR2 SVGAGI come from the germline V gene.

This clone turned up a few times. The chain carries TRBV11-2 and TRBJ1-1; D call uncertain. This CDR3 comprises 12 residues. Trimming removed 5 bases at V and 8 bases at J, with 12 bases between. Per the germline V gene, CDR1 is SGHAT and CDR2 is FQNNGV. The CDR3 nucleotides read TGTGCCAGCAGCCAACCCCCGCGGGAAGCTTTCTTT. This sequence encodes CASSQPPREAFF. Variable domain in full (rest from reference TRBV11-2 and TRBJ1-1): EAGVAQSPRYKIIEKRQSVAFWCNPISGHATLYWYQQILGQGPKLLIQFQNNGVVDDSQLPKDRFSAERLKGVDSTLKIQPAKLEDSAVYLCASSQPPREAFFGQGTRLTVV.

The V and J genes are TRBV7-9 and TRBJ2-1; maybe TRBD1 (6 bases). V shed 8 bases and J shed 5 bases, with 19 bases lying between them. Germline V gives CDR1 SEHNR, CDR2 FQNEAQ (reference sequence). The CDR3 loop spans 15 amino acids. CDR3: CASRSKQGPDNEQFF. CDR3 coding DNA: TGTGCCAGCCGCTCTAAACAGGGACCCGACAATGAGCAGTTCTTC.

The rearrangement links TRBV30 to TRBJ2-6; D remains unclear. The CDR3 spans 14 residues. The V end was cut by 3 bases, the J end by 0 bases, with 6 bases between. Germline CDR1 is GTSNPN and CDR2 is SVGIG (reference sequence). The DNA of the CDR3 is TGTGCCTGGAGCCCGGGCTCTGGGGCCAACGTCCTGACTTTC. Amino acid sequence: CAWSPGSGANVLTF.

The chain joins TRBV15 to TRBJ2-7; 10 bases align to TRBD2. After removal of 1 base from V and 2 bases from J, the junction contained 2 bases not matched to a gene. This CDR3 comprises 15 residues. CDR1 is LNHNV and CDR2 is YYDKDF in the germline V gene (reference sequence). The CDR3 nucleotides are TGTGCCACCAGCAGAGGGGGACTAGCGACCTACGAGCAGTACTTC. This encodes CATSRGGLATYEQYF. The variable domain in full, completed from reference TRBV15 and TRBJ2-7, reads DAMVIQNPRYQVTQFGKPVTLSCSQTLNHNVMYWYQQKSSQAPKLLFHYYDKDFNNEADTPDNFQSRRPNTSFCFLDIRSPGLGDTAMYLCATSRGGLATYEQYFGPGTRLTVT.

The chain is built from TRBV4-1 and TRBJ2-2; D remains unclear. The CDR3 length is 15 residues. From germline, CDR1 is MGHRA and CDR2 YSYEKL. Trimming removed 1 base at V and 6 bases at J, with 12 bases between. DNA for the CDR3: TGCGCCAGCAGCCAAGTATCAGGTTCCCCCGGGGAGCTGTTTTTT. Residues: CASSQVSGSPGELFF.

The chain combines TRBV5-4 with TRBJ2-1; perhaps TRBD2 as D (6 bases). The germline V gene has CDR1 SGHNT and CDR2 YYREEE (reference sequence). V dropped 5 bases and J dropped 0 bases, with 12 bases sitting between them. The CDR3 totals 15 residues. In DNA, the CDR3 is TGTGCCAGCAGGGAAGCGGGCCACTCCTACAATGAGCAGTTCTTC. Protein product: CASREAGHSYNEQFF.

This chain joins TRBV30 and TRBJ2-7; the D gene is possibly TRBD1 (6 bases). Germline CDR1 reads GTSNPN; CDR2 reads SVGIG (reference sequence). The V end was cut by 2 bases, the J end by 1 base, with 9 bases between. The CDR3 consists of 13 residues. The chain's CDR3 is CAWSPGQSYEQYF. CDR3 DNA: TGTGCCTGGAGTCCCGGACAGTCCTACGAGCAGTACTTC.

This clone has more than one count but fewer than ten. The chain combines TRBV25-1 with TRBJ2-2; TRBD2 might be the D (6 bases). Between the trimmed V and J ends, which lost 7 bases and 6 bases, there was a span of 12 bases. Germline V gene sequence: CDR1 MGHDK, CDR2 SYGVNS. The CDR3 totals 13 residues. CDR3 sequence reads: CASIPREAGELFF. CDR3 nucleotides: TGTGCCAGCATTCCTAGGGAGGCCGGGGAGCTGTTTTTT.

The J gene is TRBJ1-6, the V gene TRBV30; D uncertain. The CDR3 loop spans 12 amino acids. The germline CDR1 and CDR2 sequences are GTSNPN and SVGIG (reference sequence). The V gene lost 4 bases and the J gene lost 8 bases, with 9 bases spanning the gap. CDR3 nucleotide sequence: TGTGCCTGGACCGACTTCGATTCACCCCTCCACTTT. Protein: CAWTDFDSPLHF.

There are a few counts of this clone. This chain links TRBV15 with TRBJ2-7, with TRBD2 identical over 10 bases. Germline CDR1 LNHNV, CDR2 YYDKDF (reference sequence). Trimming took 2 bases from V and 2 from J; bases not matched to a gene: 9. The CDR3 is made up of 17 amino acids. CDR3 DNA: TGTGCCACCAGCAGATGGGGAGCGGGAGGGAACCCCTACGAGCAGTACTTC. It codes for CATSRWGAGGNPYEQYF.